This is a list of T cell receptor beta chains from one sample in a study of blood T cell repertoires in COVID-19. The protocol was immunoSEQ multiplex PCR, while the TCRdb copy is restricted to in-frame clones and leaves out a portion. Seen here are about 470,000 clones, roughly 87% observed once, and the top ten hold approximately 0.7%. The sequenced sample was PBMCs or T cells enriched from blood (not recorded which). Receptors were obtained from a woman aged 18-29 years who had recovered from COVID-19. Each CDR3 is given with its conserved first and last residue. A D gene is named only where the DNA matches it firmly. Clone size is not always given. Where it is, it says once, few, many or a class for expanded clones.

>TRBJ2-6|few|TRBV18|NA
CASSPGSGAGANVLTF
>TRBJ1-2|NA|TRBV4-2|NA
CASSPLGSQGYTF
>TRBJ2-1|NA|TRBV12-5|NA
CASGNGIYGDEQFF
>TRBJ2-6|NA|TRBV5-1|NA
CASSSGKAGANVLTF
>TRBJ2-1|NA|TRBV20-1|NA
CSASGVDEQFF
>TRBJ1-1|NA|TRBV11-3|TRBD1
CASSSQGTNTEAFF
>TRBJ2-2|NA|TRBV24-1|TRBD1
CATSEIGDRGTGELFF
>TRBJ2-3|NA|TRBV24-1|TRBD1
CATSDSSSDRGLHTQYF
>TRBJ2-7|NA|TRBV2|NA
CASARDGGYEQYF
>TRBJ1-2|NA|TRBV5-6|TRBD1
CASTPDRGVPYGYTF
>TRBJ2-6|NA|TRBV10-3|NA
CAISPSSGANVLTF
>TRBJ2-7|NA|TRBV7-9|TRBD2
CASSPSGGYEQYF
>TRBJ1-1|NA|TRBV6-5|TRBD1
CASHRGTEAFF
>TRBJ2-3|NA|TRBV9|NA
CASSPGRGSSTDTQYF
>TRBJ1-4|NA|TRBV25-1|TRBD1
CASSGKDRVSWSEKLFF